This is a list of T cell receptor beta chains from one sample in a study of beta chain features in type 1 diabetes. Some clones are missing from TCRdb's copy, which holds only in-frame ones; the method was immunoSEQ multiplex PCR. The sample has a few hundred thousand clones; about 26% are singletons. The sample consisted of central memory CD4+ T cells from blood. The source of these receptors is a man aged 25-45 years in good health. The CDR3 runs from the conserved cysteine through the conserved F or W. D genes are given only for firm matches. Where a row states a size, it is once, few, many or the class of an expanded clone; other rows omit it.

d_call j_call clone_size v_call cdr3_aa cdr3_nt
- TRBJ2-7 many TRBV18 CASSPRDGEYEQYF TGTGCCAGCTCGCCCAGGGACGGAGAATACGAGCAGTACTTC
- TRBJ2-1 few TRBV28 CASSLPGLNEQFF TGTGCCAGCAGTTTGCCGGGCCTCAATGAGCAGTTCTTC
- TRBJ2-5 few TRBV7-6 CASSRLASGIQETQYF TGTGCCAGCAGCCGATTAGCTTCTGGAATTCAAGAGACCCAGTACTTC
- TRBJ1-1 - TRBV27 CASSLLVGYGEAFF TGTGCCAGCAGTTTATTGGTAGGGTACGGGGAAGCTTTCTTT
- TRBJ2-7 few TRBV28 CASSSPGGAYEQYF TGTGCCAGCAGTTCCCCAGGAGGGGCCTACGAGCAGTACTTC
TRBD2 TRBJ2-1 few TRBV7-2 CASSSQRGGKNEQFF TGTGCCAGCAGCTCCCAGCGGGGGGGCAAAAATGAGCAGTTCTTC
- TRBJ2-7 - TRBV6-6 CASSYPIPPSYEQYF TGTGCCAGCAGTTATCCTATTCCACCCTCCTACGAGCAGTACTTC
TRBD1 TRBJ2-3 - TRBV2 CASSDRTGSTDTQYF TGTGCCAGCAGTGACCGGACAGGGAGCACAGATACGCAGTATTTT
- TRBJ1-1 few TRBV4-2 CASSHTSPNTEAFF TGTGCCAGCAGCCATACCTCCCCAAACACTGAAGCTTTCTTT
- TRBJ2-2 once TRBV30 CAWSGAGELFF TGTGCCTGGAGTGGAGCCGGGGAGCTGTTTTTT
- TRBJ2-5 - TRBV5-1 CASSLGGTEETQYF TGCGCCAGCAGCTTGGGAGGGACTGAAGAGACCCAGTACTTC
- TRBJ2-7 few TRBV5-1 CASRSGVGSYEQYF TGCGCCAGCAGGTCGGGCGTGGGGAGCTACGAGCAGTACTTC
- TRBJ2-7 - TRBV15 CATSSVYGEQYF TGTGCCACCAGCAGCGTCTACGGCGAGCAGTACTTC
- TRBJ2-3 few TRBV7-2 CASSGPLSTDTQYF TGTGCCAGTAGCGGCCCTCTTAGCACAGATACGCAGTATTTT
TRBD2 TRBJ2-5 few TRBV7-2 CASSSTSGQETQYF TGTGCCAGCAGCTCAACTAGCGGCCAAGAGACCCAGTACTTC
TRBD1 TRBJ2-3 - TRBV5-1 CASSFGTGADTQYF TGCGCCAGCAGCTTCGGGACAGGTGCAGATACGCAGTATTTT
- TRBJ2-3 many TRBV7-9 CASSTGVAATDTQYF TGTGCCAGCAGCACCGGGGTAGCGGCCACAGATACGCAGTATTTT
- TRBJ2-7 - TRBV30 CAWSVHRITYEQYF TGTGCCTGGAGTGTACACAGGATAACCTACGAGCAGTACTTC
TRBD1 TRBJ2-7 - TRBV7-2 CASSSPGTGNYEQYF TGTGCCAGCAGTTCCCCCGGGACAGGGAACTACGAGCAGTACTTC
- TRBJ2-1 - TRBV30 CAWSDPGWGLYNEQFF TGTGCCTGGAGTGACCCGGGGTGGGGATTATACAATGAGCAGTTCTTC
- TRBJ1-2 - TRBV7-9 CASSLAGRGAYGYTF TGTGCCAGCAGCTTAGCGGGACGTGGAGCCTATGGCTACACCTTC
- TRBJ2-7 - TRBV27 CASSRLVQPYEQYF TGTGCCAGCAGCCGGCTGGTACAGCCCTACGAGCAGTACTTC
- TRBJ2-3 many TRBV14 CASSLGGGTDTQYF TGTGCCAGCAGCCTCGGCGGGGGCACAGATACGCAGTATTTT
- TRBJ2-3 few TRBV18 CASSPPSSSTDTQYF TGTGCCAGCTCACCTCCTAGCTCTAGCACAGATACGCAGTATTTT
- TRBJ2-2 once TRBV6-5 CASTGNINTGELFF TGTGCCAGCACCGGCAACATTAACACCGGGGAGCTGTTTTTT
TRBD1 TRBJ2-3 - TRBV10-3 CAISEDRGTDTQYF TGTGCCATCAGTGAGGACAGGGGGACAGATACGCAGTATTTT
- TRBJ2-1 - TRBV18 CASSPGRGNNEQFF TGTGCCAGCTCACCGGGACGAGGGAACAATGAGCAGTTCTTC
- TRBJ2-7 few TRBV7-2 CASSLGQGDEQYF TGTGCCAGCAGCTTAGGGCAGGGCGACGAGCAGTACTTC
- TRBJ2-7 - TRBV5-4 CASSPKDLTTEQYF TGTGCCAGCAGCCCTAAAGACCTTACGACCGAGCAGTACTTC
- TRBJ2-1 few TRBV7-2 CASSPPGSGEQFF TGTGCCAGCAGCCCCCCCGGTTCCGGGGAGCAGTTCTTC
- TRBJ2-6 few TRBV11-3 CASSAQGSGANVLTF TGTGCCAGCAGCGCCCAGGGCTCTGGGGCCAACGTCCTGACTTTC
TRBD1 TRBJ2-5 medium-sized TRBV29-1 CSVATGAGETQYF TGCAGCGTCGCGACAGGGGCAGGAGAGACCCAGTACTTC
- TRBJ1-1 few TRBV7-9 CASSLEAITTEAFF TGTGCCAGCAGCTTAGAGGCGATTACGACTGAAGCTTTCTTT
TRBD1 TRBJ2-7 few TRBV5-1 CASSYSDRVYEQYF TGCGCCAGCAGCTATTCAGACAGGGTCTACGAGCAGTACTTC
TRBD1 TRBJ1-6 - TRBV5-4 CASSASRTGWNSPLHF TGTGCCAGCAGCGCCTCCCGGACAGGGTGGAATTCACCCCTCCACTTT
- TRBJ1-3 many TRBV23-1 CASSQKRGVGGNTIYF TGCGCCAGCAGTCAAAAAAGGGGTGTTGGTGGAAACACCATATATTTT
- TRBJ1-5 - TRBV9 CASSPGGRNQPQHF TGTGCCAGCAGCCCCGGGGGTCGGAATCAGCCCCAGCATTTT
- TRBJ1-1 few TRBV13 CASSPLAVWGDTEAFF TGTGCCAGCAGCCCCCTCGCGGTTTGGGGGGACACTGAAGCTTTCTTT
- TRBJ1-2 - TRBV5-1 CASSGDGNYGYTF TGCGCCAGCAGCGGGGACGGAAACTATGGCTACACCTTC
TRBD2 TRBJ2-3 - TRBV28 CATRTSGNLDTQYF TGTGCCACCAGGACTAGCGGGAATCTAGATACGCAGTATTTT
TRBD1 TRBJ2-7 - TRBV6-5 CATFAGTGTQQYF TGTGCCACTTTCGCCGGGACAGGGACCCAGCAGTACTTC
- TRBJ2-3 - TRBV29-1 CSVVQGSDTQYF TGCAGCGTCGTCCAGGGTTCAGATACGCAGTATTTT
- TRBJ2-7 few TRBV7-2 CASIRKVGIHEQYF TGTGCCAGCATCCGAAAGGTGGGGATCCACGAGCAGTACTTC
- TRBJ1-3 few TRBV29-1 CSVELHSGNTIYF TGCAGCGTTGAACTGCACTCTGGAAACACCATATATTTT
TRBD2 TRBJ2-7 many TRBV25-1 CASSSGGAYEQYF TGTGCCAGCAGCTCGGGAGGCGCCTACGAGCAGTACTTC
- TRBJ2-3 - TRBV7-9 CASSPDTDTQYF TGTGCCAGCAGCCCAGACACAGATACGCAGTATTTT
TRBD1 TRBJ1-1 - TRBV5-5 CASSWGQGMNTEAFF TGTGCCAGCAGTTGGGGACAGGGAATGAACACTGAAGCTTTCTTT
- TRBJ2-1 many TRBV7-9 CASNEGGEQFF TGTGCCAGCAACGAAGGAGGTGAGCAGTTCTTC
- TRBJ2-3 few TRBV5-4 CASSQAASTDTQYF TGTGCCAGCAGCCAAGCGGCCTCAACAGATACGCAGTATTTT
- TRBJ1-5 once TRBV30 CAWSGPGGMSNQPQHF TGTGCCTGGAGTGGACCTGGGGGGATGAGCAATCAGCCCCAGCATTTT
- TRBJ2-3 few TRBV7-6 CASSLAGGRQGRTDTQYF TGTGCCAGCAGCTTAGCGGGGGGGAGACAGGGACGCACAGATACGCAGTATTTT
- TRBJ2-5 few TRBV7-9 CASSLDRGSQETQYF TGTGCCAGCAGCTTAGACCGGGGATCCCAAGAGACCCAGTACTTC
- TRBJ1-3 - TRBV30 CAWSVGTGNTIYF TGTGCCTGGAGTGTGGGTACTGGAAACACCATATATTTT
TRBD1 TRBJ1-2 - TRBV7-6 CASSLVPTGGAGYTF TGTGCCAGCAGCTTAGTCCCAACAGGGGGCGCGGGCTACACCTTC
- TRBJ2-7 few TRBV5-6 CASSLDVEQYF TGTGCCAGCAGCTTGGATGTCGAGCAGTACTTC
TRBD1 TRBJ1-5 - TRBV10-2 CASSEFGQGNQPQHF TGCGCCAGCAGTGAGTTCGGACAGGGGAATCAGCCCCAGCATTTT
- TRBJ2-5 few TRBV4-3 CASSQGQGPETQYF TGCGCCAGCAGCCAAGGGCAGGGGCCGGAGACCCAGTACTTC
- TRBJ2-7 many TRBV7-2 CASRSGGAYEQYF TGTGCCAGCAGGTCCGGCGGGGCCTACGAGCAGTACTTC
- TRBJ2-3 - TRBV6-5 CASRPGLDTDTQYF TGTGCCAGCAGACCGGGACTCGACACAGATACGCAGTATTTT
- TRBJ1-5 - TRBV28 CASRVGVDQPQHF TGTGCCAGCAGGGTTGGGGTGGATCAGCCCCAGCATTTT